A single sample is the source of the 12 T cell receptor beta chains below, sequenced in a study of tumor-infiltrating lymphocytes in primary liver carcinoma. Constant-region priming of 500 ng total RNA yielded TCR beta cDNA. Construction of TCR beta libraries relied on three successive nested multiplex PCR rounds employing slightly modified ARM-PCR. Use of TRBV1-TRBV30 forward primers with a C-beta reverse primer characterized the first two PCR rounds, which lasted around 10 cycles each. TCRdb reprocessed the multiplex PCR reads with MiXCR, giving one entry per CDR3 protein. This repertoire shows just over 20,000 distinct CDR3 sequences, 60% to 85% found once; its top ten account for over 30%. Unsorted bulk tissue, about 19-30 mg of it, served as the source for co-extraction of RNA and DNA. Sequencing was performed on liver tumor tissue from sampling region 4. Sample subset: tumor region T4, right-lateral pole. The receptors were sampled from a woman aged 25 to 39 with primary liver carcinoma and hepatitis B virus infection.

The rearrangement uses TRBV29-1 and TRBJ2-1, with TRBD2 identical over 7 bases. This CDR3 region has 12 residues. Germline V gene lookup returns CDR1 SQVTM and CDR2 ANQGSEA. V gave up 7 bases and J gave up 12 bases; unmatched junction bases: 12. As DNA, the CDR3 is TGCAGCGCCCTGAGGGACTACAACGGGCAGTTCTTC. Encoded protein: CSALRDYNGQFF.

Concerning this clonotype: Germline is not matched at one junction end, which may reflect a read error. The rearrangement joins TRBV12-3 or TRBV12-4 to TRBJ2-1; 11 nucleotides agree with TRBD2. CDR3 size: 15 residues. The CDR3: CANSLSGTSGLEQSF. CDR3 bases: TGTGCCAACAGCCTGTCCGGGACTAGCGGACTTGAACAGTCCTTC.

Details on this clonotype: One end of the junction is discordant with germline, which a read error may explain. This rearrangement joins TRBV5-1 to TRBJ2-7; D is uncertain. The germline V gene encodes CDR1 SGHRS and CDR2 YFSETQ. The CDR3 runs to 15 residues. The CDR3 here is CTSSPSGWHSYERYF. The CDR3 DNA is TGCACCAGCAGCCCCTCTGGGTGGCACTCCTACGAGCGGTACTTC.

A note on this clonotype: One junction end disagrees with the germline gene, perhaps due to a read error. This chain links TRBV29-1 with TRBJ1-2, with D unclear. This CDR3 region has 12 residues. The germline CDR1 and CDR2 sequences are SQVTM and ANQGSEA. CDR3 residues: CSVVYWGGGYTF. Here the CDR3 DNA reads TGCAGTGTTGTATATTGGGGTGGCGGCTACACCTTC.

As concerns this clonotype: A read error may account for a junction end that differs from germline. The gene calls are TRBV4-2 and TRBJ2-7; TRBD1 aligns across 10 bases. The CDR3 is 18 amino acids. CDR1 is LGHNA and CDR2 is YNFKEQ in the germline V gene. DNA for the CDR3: TGTGCCAGTAGCCATGAACACCTAGGACAGGGGGGACCGCGCGAACAGTACTTC. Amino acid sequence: CASSHEHLGQGGPREQYF.

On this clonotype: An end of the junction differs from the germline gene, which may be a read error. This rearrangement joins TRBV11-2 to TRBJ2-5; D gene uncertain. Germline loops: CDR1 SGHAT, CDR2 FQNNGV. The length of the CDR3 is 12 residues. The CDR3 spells CAISLGLETRYF. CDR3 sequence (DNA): TGTGCCATCAGCCTAGGGTTAGAGACCCGGTACTTC.

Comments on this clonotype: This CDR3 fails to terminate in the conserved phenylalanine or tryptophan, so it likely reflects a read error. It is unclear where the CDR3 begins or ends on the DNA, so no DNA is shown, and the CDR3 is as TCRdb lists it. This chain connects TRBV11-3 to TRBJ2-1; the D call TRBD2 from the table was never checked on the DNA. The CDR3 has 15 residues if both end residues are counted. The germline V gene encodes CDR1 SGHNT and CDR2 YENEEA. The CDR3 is CASSRLAGGVYERFS.

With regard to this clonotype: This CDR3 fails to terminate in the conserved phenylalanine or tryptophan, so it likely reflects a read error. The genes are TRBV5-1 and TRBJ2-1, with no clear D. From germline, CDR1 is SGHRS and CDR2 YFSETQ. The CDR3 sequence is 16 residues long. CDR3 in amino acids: CASCPLGISSSNEQFS. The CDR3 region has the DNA TGCGCCAGCTGCCCTCTGGGCATCAGCTCCTCCAATGAGCAGTTCTCC.

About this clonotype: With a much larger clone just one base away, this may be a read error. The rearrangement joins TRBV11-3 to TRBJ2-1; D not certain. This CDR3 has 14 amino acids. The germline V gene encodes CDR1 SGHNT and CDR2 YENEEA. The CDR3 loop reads CVSRRATTSTEQFF. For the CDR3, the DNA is TGTGTCAGCAGACGGGCTACTACGTCTACTGAGCAGTTCTTC.

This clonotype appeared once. The CDR3 loop reads CASLHSGTQDYEQYF. CDR3 in DNA: TGTGCCAGCCTACACTCCGGTACACAGGATTACGAGCAGTACTTC. The rearrangement uses TRBV12-3 or TRBV12-4 and TRBJ2-7, with D tentatively TRBD1 (5 bases). Trimming pared 8 bases from V and 4 bases from J, leaving 21 bases between. CDR3 size: 15 residues.

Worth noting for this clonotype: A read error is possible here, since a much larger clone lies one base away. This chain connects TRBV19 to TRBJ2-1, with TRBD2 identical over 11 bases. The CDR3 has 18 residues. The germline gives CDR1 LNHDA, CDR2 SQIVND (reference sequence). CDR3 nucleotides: TGTGCCACTAGTATTCCTGGGCTGACTAGCGGGATCTACAGTGAGCAGTCCTTC. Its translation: CATSIPGLTSGIYSEQSF.

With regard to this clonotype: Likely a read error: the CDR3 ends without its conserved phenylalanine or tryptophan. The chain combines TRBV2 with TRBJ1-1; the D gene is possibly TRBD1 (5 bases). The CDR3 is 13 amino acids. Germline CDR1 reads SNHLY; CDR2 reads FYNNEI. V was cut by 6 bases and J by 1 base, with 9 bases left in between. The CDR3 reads CASRDQGNTEAFL. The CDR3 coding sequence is TGTGCCAGCAGGGACCAGGGGAACACTGAAGCTTTCCTT.